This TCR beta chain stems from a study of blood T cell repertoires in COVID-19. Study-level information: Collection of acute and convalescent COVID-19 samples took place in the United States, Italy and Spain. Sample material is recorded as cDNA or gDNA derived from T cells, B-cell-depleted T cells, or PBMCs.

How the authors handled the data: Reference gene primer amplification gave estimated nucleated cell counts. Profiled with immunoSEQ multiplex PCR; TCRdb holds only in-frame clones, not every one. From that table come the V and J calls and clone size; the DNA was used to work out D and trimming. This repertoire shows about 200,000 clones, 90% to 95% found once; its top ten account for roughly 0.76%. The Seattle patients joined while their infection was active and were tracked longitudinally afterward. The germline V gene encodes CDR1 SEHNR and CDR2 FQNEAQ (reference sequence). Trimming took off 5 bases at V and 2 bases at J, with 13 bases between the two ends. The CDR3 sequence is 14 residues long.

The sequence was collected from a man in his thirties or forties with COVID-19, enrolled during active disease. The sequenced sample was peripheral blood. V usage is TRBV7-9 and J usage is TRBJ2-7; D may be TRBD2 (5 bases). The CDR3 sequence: CASSQGPRAYEQYF. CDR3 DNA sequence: TGTGCCAGCAGCCAAGGTCCGCGGGCCTACGAGCAGTACTTC.